The 20 T cell receptor beta chains presented below share a single source sample, sequenced in a study of T cell repertoires in cytomegalovirus infection. TCRdb ran MiXCR on the reads and lists one entry per CDR3 protein. The data show 800,000 to 950,000 distinct CDR3 sequences, roughly 33% seen once. For these TCRs, the target antigens are not known. The sample in question was cultured CD8+ T cells from PBMCs, obtained from culture after CMV antigen stimulation. Every receptor here comes from a human donor in good health (CMV status not recorded). Some clones in this sample may be carry-over from other donors' samples.

The chain links TRBV7-4 to TRBJ2-1; D remains unclear. Germline lookup yields CDR1 SGHVT and CDR2 SQSDAQ. This CDR3 has 14 residues. Trimming took off 1 base at V and 4 bases at J, with 8 bases between the two ends. The CDR3 nucleotides read TGTGCCAGCAGCTTAGAGGTCTTTTACAATGAGCAGTTCTTC. The encoded protein is CASSLEVFYNEQFF.

This clonotype has more than one count but fewer than ten. The V call is TRBV12-3 or TRBV12-4, the J call TRBJ2-5; D unresolved. The CDR3 runs to 13 residues. V lost 4 bases and J lost 3, with 9 bases in between. This CDR3 reads CASSSSSEETQYF. The CDR3 DNA reads TGTGCCAGCAGTTCTTCAAGTGAAGAGACCCAGTACTTC.

The genes are TRBV5-4 and TRBJ1-1; a weak D match, TRBD1 (5 bases). Per the germline V gene, CDR1 is SGHNT and CDR2 is YYREEE (reference sequence). V was pared by 4 bases and J by 7 bases, with 11 bases between. The CDR3 length is 12 residues. The CDR3: CASSDSGGEAFF. The CDR3 DNA is TGTGCCAGCAGCGACAGCGGAGGTGAAGCTTTCTTT.

This clonotype was detected only a few times. This chain connects TRBV7-9 to TRBJ2-1, with 9 bases matching TRBD1. Unmatched junction bases numbered 7, after V lost 5 bases and J lost 2 bases. The CDR3 length is 16 residues. Germline loops: CDR1 SEHNR, CDR2 FQNEAQ (reference sequence). CDR3 DNA: TGTGCCAGCAGCCCTTGGGACAGGGAGCCCTACAATGAGCAGTTCTTC. This encodes CASSPWDREPYNEQFF.

The gene calls are TRBV12-3 or TRBV12-4 and TRBJ1-4; no clear D. The CDR3 has 16 residues. V was trimmed by 5 bases and J by 3 bases, leaving 16 bases between them. The CDR3 sequence: CASSPWGEPANEKLFF. CDR3 in DNA: TGTGCCAGCAGTCCCTGGGGTGAGCCGGCTAATGAAAAACTGTTTTTT.

This clonotype was recorded at least ten times. The gene calls are TRBV12-3 or TRBV12-4 and TRBJ1-1, with D uncertain. V shed 1 base and J shed 7 bases, with 7 bases lying between them. The CDR3 is 12 residues long. The CDR3 coding sequence is TGTGCCAGCAGTTTAGGCAGGTTTGAAGCTTTCTTT. Amino acid sequence: CASSLGRFEAFF.

This clonotype was detected a few times. The chain couples TRBV28 to TRBJ2-3, with 7 bases aligning to TRBD1. Germline values: CDR1 MDHEN, CDR2 SYDVKM. The CDR3 contains 13 residues. V lost 10 bases, J lost 2 bases, and 6 bases stayed unmatched. DNA for the CDR3: TGTGCCAACTCCGACAGGGTCACAGATACGCAGTATTTT. Encoded protein: CANSDRVTDTQYF.

The V call is TRBV12-3 or TRBV12-4, the J call TRBJ2-2, with a weak D call TRBD2 (5 bases). The CDR3 loop spans 12 amino acids. CDR3 residues: CARPTGTGELFF. In DNA form, the CDR3 reads TGTGCTCGGCCCACGGGGACCGGGGAGCTGTTTTTT.

V and J are TRBV24-1 and TRBJ2-1, with 9 positions matching TRBD1. Germline assignment: CDR1 KGHDR and CDR2 SFDVKD. The junction had 9 bases not matched to a gene; V was cut back by 5 bases and J by 8 bases. This CDR3 comprises 15 residues. The CDR3 nucleotides are TGTGCCACCAGTGGGGGACAGGGCCGCGTAGATGAGCAGTTCTTC. Translating gives CATSGGQGRVDEQFF.

The J gene is TRBJ2-1, the V gene TRBV7-9, with D perhaps TRBD2 (5 bases). Deletions cut 7 bases from V and 1 base from J, with 11 bases between. Germline V lookup: CDR1 SEHNR, CDR2 FQNEAQ (reference sequence). This CDR3 region has 14 residues. The chain's CDR3 is CASIPRESYNEQFF. CDR3 DNA sequence: TGTGCCAGCATCCCGAGGGAATCCTACAATGAGCAGTTCTTC.

There are a few counts of this clonotype. The genes are TRBV2 and TRBJ2-1, with TRBD1 as a possible D gene (5 bases). The CDR3 contains 16 residues. Germline CDR1 is SNHLY and CDR2 is FYNNEI. Trimming stripped 3 bases from V and 8 bases from J, with 20 bases between. CDR3 amino acids: CASSERLLAKGDEQFF. CDR3 DNA sequence: TGTGCCAGCAGTGAGAGATTATTAGCTAAAGGGGATGAGCAGTTCTTC.

This clonotype was seen more than once but under ten times. The chain is built from TRBV6-5 and TRBJ2-7; D is unclear. This CDR3 spans 13 amino acids. Germline CDR1 is MNHEY and CDR2 is SVGAGI. Trimming left V 0 bases short and J 7 bases short, with 10 bases between. CDR3 in amino acids: CASSYSSYEEQYF. The DNA of the CDR3 is TGTGCCAGCAGTTACTCCTCATACGAGGAGCAGTACTTC.

This clonotype has a single count. The chain links TRBV2 to TRBJ2-2, with 10 nucleotides matching TRBD1. With V trimmed by 11 bases and J by 2 bases, 5 bases remained unmatched. Per the germline V gene, CDR1 is SNHLY and CDR2 is FYNNEI. The CDR3 length is 14 residues. This CDR3 is CAGGQGYNTGELFF. For the CDR3, the DNA is TGTGCCGGGGGACAGGGGTATAACACCGGGGAGCTGTTTTTT.

This clonotype was detected ten times or more. The rearrangement uses TRBV7-9 and TRBJ2-3, with D perhaps matching TRBD1 (6 bases). CDR3 size: 17 residues. V was shortened by 5 bases and J by 0 bases, with 18 bases between the two germline ends. Germline V gene lookup returns CDR1 SEHNR and CDR2 FQNEAQ (reference sequence). The CDR3 nucleotides are TGTGCCAGCAGCCCTCAGGGGTGGGGGTCGAGCACAGATACGCAGTATTTT. Translating gives CASSPQGWGSSTDTQYF.

This clonotype turned up a few times. This chain joins TRBV5-5 and TRBJ1-2; D not resolved. The CDR3 is 16 residues long. Germline CDR1 is SGHKS and CDR2 is YYEKEE (reference sequence). V was shortened by 1 base and J by 1 base, with 14 bases between the two germline ends. The DNA of the CDR3 is TGTGCCAGCAGCTTGTCCGAACAGCTATTTAACTATGGCTACACCTTC. Its translation is CASSLSEQLFNYGYTF.

This rearrangement joins TRBV5-1 to TRBJ1-2, with D perhaps matching TRBD1 (5 bases). The CDR3 spans 14 residues. CDR1 and CDR2 (germline): SGHRS, YFSETQ. V lost 2 bases to trimming and J lost 4 bases, with 12 bases between them. Here the CDR3 reads CASSFTGAIYGYTF. CDR3 in DNA: TGCGCCAGCAGCTTTACCGGGGCCATCTATGGCTACACCTTC. The entire variable domain, with the rest obtained from reference TRBV5-1 and TRBJ1-2, is as follows: KAGVTQTPRYLIKTRGQQVTLSCSPISGHRSVSWYQQTPGQGLQFLFEYFSETQRNKGNFPGRFSGRQFSNSRSEMNVSTLELGDSALYLCASSFTGAIYGYTFGSGTRLTVV.

At least ten counts were recorded for this clonotype. Here the CDR3 reads CASSWVGGGMYEQYF. The CDR3 region has the DNA TGTGCCAGCAGCTGGGTAGGTGGTGGAATGTACGAGCAGTACTTC. This rearrangement joins TRBV7-8 to TRBJ2-7; D is ambiguous. CDR1 is SGHVS, CDR2 FQNEAQ, per germline. This CDR3 is built from 15 residues. Trimming cost V 4 bases and J 4 bases, with 17 bases left between them.

V is TRBV6-5 and J is TRBJ2-1; D is perhaps TRBD1 or TRBD2 (5 bases each). The CDR3 is 13 residues long. In germline, CDR1 is MNHEY, CDR2 SVGAGI. Trimming removed 7 bases at V and 8 bases at J, with 15 bases between. CDR3 coding DNA: TGTGCCAGCAACTTACATGGGGACGATGAGCAGTTCTTC. This translates into CASNLHGDDEQFF.

Here the CDR3 reads CATRPDSIVMSYTF. The CDR3 nucleotides read TGTGCCACCCGTCCGGACAGTATCGTTATGAGCTACACCTTC. The chain joins TRBV10-3 to TRBJ1-2; perhaps TRBD1 as D (6 bases). The germline CDR1 and CDR2 sequences are ENHRY and SYGVKD. This CDR3 region has 14 residues. Trimming stripped 10 bases from V and 9 bases from J, with 24 bases between.

This clonotype was observed a handful of times. This rearrangement joins TRBV2 to TRBJ2-1, with 13 positions matching TRBD2. CDR1 and CDR2 (germline): SNHLY, FYNNEI. This CDR3 spans 19 amino acids. With 10 bases clipped from V and 2 bases from J, the junction kept 17 bases outside the gene matches. The CDR3, as DNA: TGTGCCATCTTCTCAACCGGGACTAGCGGGGTCATCCCCTACAATGAGCAGTTCTTC. This translates into CAIFSTGTSGVIPYNEQFF.